The 27 T cell receptor beta chains below all came from one sample that was sequenced in a study of blood T cell repertoires in COVID-19. Here immunoSEQ multiplex PCR was the method, and the copy in TCRdb shows in-frame clones only, minus some. The table lists roughly 150,000 clones, roughly four fifths of them singletons. Sequenced input: peripheral blood. The receptor source for this set is a man between 60 and 70 years old with active or convalescent COVID-19.

This chain joins TRBV5-1 and TRBJ2-3; tentative D call: TRBD1 (5 bases). The CDR3 has 15 residues. V dropped 2 bases and J dropped 1 base, with 11 bases sitting between them. Germline V lookup: CDR1 SGHRS, CDR2 YFSETQ. The CDR3 region is CASSFQGEGTDTQYF. CDR3 nucleotides: TGCGCCAGCAGCTTCCAGGGTGAAGGCACAGATACGCAGTATTTT. Together with reference TRBV5-1 and TRBJ2-3, the CDR3 gives the full variable domain: KAGVTQTPRYLIKTRGQQVTLSCSPISGHRSVSWYQQTPGQGLQFLFEYFSETQRNKGNFPGRFSGRQFSNSRSEMNVSTLELGDSALYLCASSFQGEGTDTQYFGPGTRLTVL.

This chain's CDR3 is CASRGGGSGMYEQYF. The CDR3, as DNA: TGTGCCAGTAGAGGTGGGGGTAGCGGGATGTACGAGCAGTACTTC. The gene calls are TRBV19 and TRBJ2-7; 8 positions match TRBD2. This CDR3 contains 15 residues. The V segment lost 6 bases and the J segment 4 bases; nucleotides outside the gene matches: 11. Germline V CDR1 and CDR2: LNHDA, SQIVND (reference sequence).

The chain has TRBV5-1 and TRBJ2-7; 7 bases map to TRBD1. The V gene end was trimmed by 3 bases and the J gene end by 3 bases; junction bases not matched to a gene: 3. Germline V gives CDR1 SGHRS, CDR2 YFSETQ. CDR3 size: 13 residues. The CDR3 DNA sequence: TGCGCCAGCAGCTATAGACAGGGCTACGAGCAGTACTTC. Residues: CASSYRQGYEQYF.

In nucleotides, the CDR3 is TGTGCCAGCAGAACAGGGAATCAGCCCCAGCATTTT. Protein: CASRTGNQPQHF. The chain is built from TRBV6-5 and TRBJ1-5; a possible D gene is TRBD1 (6 bases). Trimming stripped 6 bases from V and 4 bases from J, with 7 bases between. CDR3 length: 12 amino acids. The germline V gene encodes CDR1 MNHEY and CDR2 SVGAGI.

This chain uses TRBV5-1 with TRBJ2-5; no clear D gene. The germline V gene encodes CDR1 SGHRS and CDR2 YFSETQ. V dropped 6 bases and J dropped 3 bases, with 12 bases sitting between them. This CDR3 spans 13 amino acids. The CDR3 here is CASKAGPKETQYF. The CDR3 nucleotides are TGCGCCAGCAAAGCAGGCCCGAAAGAGACCCAGTACTTC.

V usage is TRBV7-2 and J usage is TRBJ1-1, with TRBD1 matching 9 bases. The trim removed 5 bases at V and 3 bases at J, leaving 4 bases unmatched. Germline V gene sequence: CDR1 SGHTA, CDR2 FQGNSA. The CDR3 length is 14 residues. The DNA for the CDR3 is TGTGCCAGCAGCCCAAGACAGGGGGACACTGAAGCTTTCTTT. As protein: CASSPRQGDTEAFF.

V gene TRBV7-9 combines with J gene TRBJ2-2, with 11 nucleotides matching TRBD2. V lost 2 bases to trimming and J lost 4 bases; unmatched junction nucleotides: 9. Germline V gene lookup returns CDR1 SEHNR and CDR2 FQNEAQ (reference sequence). The CDR3 has 18 residues. The CDR3 is CASSLTHTSGRGTGELFF. The CDR3 DNA is TGTGCCAGCAGCTTAACTCATACTAGCGGGAGAGGCACCGGGGAGCTGTTTTTT. Together with reference TRBV7-9 and TRBJ2-2, the CDR3 gives the full variable domain: DTGVSQNPRHKITKRGQNVTFRCDPISEHNRLYWYRQTLGQGPEFLTYFQNEAQLEKSRLLSDRFSAERPKGSFSTLEIQRTEQGDSAMYLCASSLTHTSGRGTGELFFGEGSRLTVL.

The chain carries TRBV7-2 and TRBJ2-7, with 11 bases aligning to TRBD2. Germline loops: CDR1 SGHTA, CDR2 FQGNSA. Germline trimming cut 0 bases from V and 3 bases from J; bases unmatched to any gene: 1. The CDR3 extends over 15 amino acids. The CDR3 loop reads CASSLAGTSGYEQYF. The CDR3 bases are TGTGCCAGCAGCTTAGCGGGGACTAGCGGCTACGAGCAGTACTTC.

The rearrangement joins TRBV7-2 to TRBJ1-1; D remains unclear. The ends were cut back, 5 bases at V and 0 bases at J, with 10 bases in the middle. The CDR3 spans 14 residues. The germline V gene encodes CDR1 SGHTA and CDR2 FQGNSA. CDR3 DNA: TGTGCCAGCAGCACGAGGCTGTTGAACACTGAAGCTTTCTTT. It yields the protein CASSTRLLNTEAFF.

The chain uses TRBV5-1 and TRBJ2-7; D may be TRBD1 (5 bases). V was trimmed by 2 bases and J by 7 bases, leaving 19 bases between them. CDR3 length equals 15 residues. Per the germline V gene, CDR1 is SGHRS and CDR2 is YFSETQ. The CDR3 sequence is CASSLGAAPNLEQYF. CDR3 nucleotides: TGCGCCAGCAGCTTAGGGGCGGCCCCAAACTTAGAGCAGTACTTC.

The chain links TRBV6-6 to TRBJ1-4, with 7 bases matching TRBD1. After removal of 6 bases from V and 9 bases from J, the junction contained 13 bases not matched to a gene. From germline, CDR1 is MNHNY and CDR2 SVGAGI (reference sequence). The CDR3 runs 15 residues. CDR3 region: CASRSEVTGDQKLFF. CDR3 DNA sequence: TGTGCCAGCAGGAGCGAAGTCACAGGGGATCAAAAACTGTTTTTT.

This rearrangement joins TRBV29-1 to TRBJ1-5; D not resolved. V lost 5 bases, J lost 1 base, and 9 bases lay in between. In germline, CDR1 is SQVTM, CDR2 ANQGSEA. The CDR3 is 13 amino acids. CDR3 bases: TGCAGCGTTTCCGACGGGAGCAATCAGCCCCAGCATTTT. As protein: CSVSDGSNQPQHF.

The CDR3 DNA reads TGTGCCAGCACGGACAGGGCCTATGGCTACACCTTC. This encodes CASTDRAYGYTF. The V call is TRBV19, the J call TRBJ1-2; 8 nucleotides line up with TRBD1. V shed 9 bases, J shed 4 bases, and the junction held 4 bases outside the gene matches. The CDR3 is 12 amino acids. CDR1 is LNHDA and CDR2 is SQIVND in the germline V gene (reference sequence).

The chain joins TRBV7-2 to TRBJ1-4; 9 bases align to TRBD1. This CDR3 has 17 amino acids. Germline assignment: CDR1 SGHTA and CDR2 FQGNSA. After removal of 0 bases from V and 7 bases from J, the junction contained 9 bases not matched to a gene. CDR3 protein: CASSLAILTGGIEKLFF. The CDR3 bases are TGTGCCAGCAGCTTAGCGATCCTGACAGGGGGTATTGAAAAACTGTTTTTT. Full variable domain (rest looked up from reference TRBV7-2 and TRBJ1-4): GAGVSQSPSNKVTEKGKDVELRCDPISGHTALYWYRQSLGQGLEFLIYFQGNSAPDKSGLPSDRFSAERTGGSVSTLTIQRTQQEDSAVYLCASSLAILTGGIEKLFFGSGTQLSVL.

This chain joins TRBV7-9 and TRBJ2-1; D gene unclear. V was clipped by 1 base and J by 5 bases, with 9 bases between them. Per germline, CDR1 SEHNR and CDR2 FQNEAQ (reference sequence). The CDR3 loop spans 14 amino acids. This CDR3 is CASSLGAADNEQFF. CDR3 sequence (DNA): TGTGCCAGCAGCTTAGGGGCCGCTGACAATGAGCAGTTCTTC.

This clone was picked up one time. The chain uses TRBV6-1 and TRBJ1-1, with D tentatively TRBD1 (6 bases). The V gene lost 1 base and the J gene lost 6 bases, with 15 bases spanning the gap. The CDR3 runs to 15 residues. Germline lookup yields CDR1 MNHNS and CDR2 SASEGT. Written as DNA, the CDR3 is TGTGCCAGCAGTGAAGGATCTATCAGGGGAGCTGAAGCTTTCTTT. Encoded protein: CASSEGSIRGAEAFF.

The chain combines TRBV3-1 (or the pseudogene TRBV3-2) with TRBJ2-7, with D tentatively TRBD2 (5 bases). This CDR3 has 15 residues. CDR1 is LGHDT, CDR2 YNNKEL, per germline (reference sequence). The ends were cut back, 3 bases at V and 0 bases at J, with 12 bases in the middle. CDR3 in DNA: TGTGCCAGCAGCCATCCCGGTGGGAGCTCCTACGAGCAGTACTTC. It encodes CASSHPGGSSYEQYF.

J is TRBJ2-7 and V is TRBV5-6; 7 nucleotides agree with TRBD1. The V segment lost 4 bases and the J segment 3 bases; nucleotides outside the gene matches: 10. Looked up from germline, CDR1 is SGHDT and CDR2 is YYEEEE. This CDR3 comprises 15 residues. CDR3 DNA sequence: TGTGCCAGCAGCCCTGGGACAGTAACCTTCTACGAGCAGTACTTC. It codes for CASSPGTVTFYEQYF.

The J gene is TRBJ2-7, the V gene TRBV7-6, with D perhaps TRBD2 (6 bases). Between the trimmed V and J ends, which lost 5 bases and 0 bases, there was a span of 8 bases. The CDR3 covers 13 residues. Germline V gives CDR1 SGHVS, CDR2 FNYEAQ. CDR3 residues: CASSNGGSYEQYF. The CDR3 nucleotides are TGTGCCAGCAGCAACGGGGGCTCCTACGAGCAGTACTTC.

The chain joins TRBV29-1 to TRBJ1-2; the D gene is possibly TRBD1 (5 bases). The CDR3 runs to 13 residues. From germline, CDR1 is SQVTM and CDR2 ANQGSEA. V shed 5 bases and J shed 1 base, with 11 bases lying between them. In DNA form, the CDR3 reads TGCAGCGTTCAGGGCAGCCTTAACTATGGCTACACCTTC. Protein: CSVQGSLNYGYTF.

The rearrangement uses TRBV4-1 and TRBJ2-5, with D maybe TRBD1 (6 bases). Looked up from germline, CDR1 is MGHRA and CDR2 is YSYEKL. The CDR3 sequence is 15 residues long. Trimming took 1 base from V and 1 from J, leaving 10 bases between them. The CDR3 DNA reads as TGCGCCAGCAGCCAAGGGGGCAGGGGCCAAGAGACCCAGTACTTC. Amino acid sequence: CASSQGGRGQETQYF.

The rearrangement joins TRBV6-5 to TRBJ1-5; 11 nucleotides match TRBD1. The germline V gene has CDR1 MNHEY and CDR2 SVGAGI. The CDR3 covers 14 residues. The trim removed 6 bases at V and 7 bases at J, leaving 5 bases unmatched. In DNA, the CDR3 is TGTGCCAGCAGGCGGACAGGGGGCTCCCAGCCCCAGCATTTT. Translated: CASRRTGGSQPQHF.

The V gene is TRBV29-1, the J gene TRBJ1-1; 8 bases fit TRBD1. From germline, CDR1 is SQVTM and CDR2 ANQGSEA. The CDR3 contains 12 residues. V dropped 7 bases and J dropped 10; count of bases not matched to a gene: 11. CDR3 in amino acids: CSAGGQGLLAFF. The CDR3 nucleotides are TGCAGCGCGGGAGGACAGGGTTTATTAGCTTTCTTT.

The chain uses TRBV7-6 and TRBJ2-1, with 7 nucleotides matching TRBD1. There are 15 residues in the CDR3. Germline CDR1 reads SGHVS; CDR2 reads FNYEAQ. The V gene end was trimmed by 2 bases and the J gene end by 3 bases; junction bases not matched to a gene: 4. This CDR3 is CASSLRTGIYNEQFF. DNA of the CDR3: TGTGCCAGCAGCTTACGGACAGGTATCTACAATGAGCAGTTCTTC.

This clone was recorded a few times. The J gene is TRBJ2-7, the V gene TRBV6-2 or TRBV6-3; D gene ambiguous. The CDR3 extends over 17 amino acids. Germline V CDR1 and CDR2: MNHEY, SVGEGT. V was shortened by 6 bases and J by 0 bases, with 21 bases between the two germline ends. CDR3 nucleotide sequence: TGTGCCAGCAGCTCCCGTCCCCGGGTTCTTCGCTCCTACGAGCAGTACTTC. Its protein product is CASSSRPRVLRSYEQYF.

The J gene is TRBJ2-1, the V gene TRBV11-1, with TRBD2 identical over 7 bases. The CDR3 sequence is 13 residues long. The trim removed 5 bases at V and 6 bases at J, leaving 4 bases unmatched. Germline V gives CDR1 SGHAT, CDR2 FQDESV (reference sequence). The CDR3 region is CASSPSGINEQFF. The CDR3 DNA follows: TGTGCCAGCAGCCCTAGCGGTATCAATGAGCAGTTCTTC.

The chain carries TRBV2 and TRBJ1-4; 9 nucleotides align to TRBD1. The CDR3 sequence is 15 residues long. Germline V CDR1 and CDR2: SNHLY, FYNNEI. Trimming cost V 5 bases and J 8 bases; bases outside gene matches: 9. Here the CDR3 DNA reads TGTGCCAGCAGTCGGGACAGGGAGAGGAGCGAAAAACTGTTTTTT. Its translation: CASSRDRERSEKLFF.